This entry concerns a single T cell receptor (beta chain). These data are taken from a study of blood T cell repertoires in COVID-19. About the research overall: From the United States, Italy and Spain came samples of acute and convalescent COVID-19.

The V gene end was trimmed by 8 bases and the J gene end by 1 base; junction bases not matched to a gene: 4. CDR3 size: 15 residues. Germline V gene sequence: CDR1 SGHRS, CDR2 YFSETQ. Original analysis: The authors estimated nucleated cell counts from reference gene primer amplification. The table came from immunoSEQ multiplex PCR; TCRdb's copy has only in-frame clones and leaves some out. The V and J calls and clone size were taken over from that table, and D and trimming were inferred from the DNA. This sample has fewer than 130,000 clones, with approximately 62% found just once. The sample comprised peripheral blood. The gene calls are TRBV5-1 and TRBJ2-2, with 11 bases lining up with TRBD2. The TCR comes from an elderly man with acute or convalescent COVID-19. CDR3 sequence reads: CASTGTSGNTGELFF. The CDR3, as DNA: TGCGCCAGTACCGGGACTAGCGGGAACACCGGGGAGCTGTTTTTT.